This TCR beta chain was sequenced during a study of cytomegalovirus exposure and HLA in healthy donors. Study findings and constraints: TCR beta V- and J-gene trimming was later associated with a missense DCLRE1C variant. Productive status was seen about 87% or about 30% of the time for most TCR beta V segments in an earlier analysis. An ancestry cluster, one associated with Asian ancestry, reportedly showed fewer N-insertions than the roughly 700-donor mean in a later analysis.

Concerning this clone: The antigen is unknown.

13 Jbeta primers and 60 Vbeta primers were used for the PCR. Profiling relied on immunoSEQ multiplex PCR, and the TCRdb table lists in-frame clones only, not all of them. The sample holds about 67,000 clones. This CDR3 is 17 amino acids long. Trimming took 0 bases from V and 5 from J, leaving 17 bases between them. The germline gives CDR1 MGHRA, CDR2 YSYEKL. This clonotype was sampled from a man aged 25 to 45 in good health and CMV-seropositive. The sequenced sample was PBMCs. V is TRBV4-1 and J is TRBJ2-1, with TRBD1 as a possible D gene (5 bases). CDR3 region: CASSQDRMDMADNEQFF. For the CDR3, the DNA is TGCGCCAGCAGCCAAGATAGAATGGACATGGCCGACAATGAGCAGTTCTTC.